This passage covers 32 T cell receptor beta chains from one sample sequenced in a study of metastatic and nonmetastatic thyroid tumors. Until they underwent thyroid surgery, no patient had received any treatment. TCRdb used MiXCR to call clones anew from the PCR reads. The repertoire holds some 40,000 clones, with around 20% as singletons. Input material: blood. Receptors originate from a female donor with papillary thyroid cancer or a benign thyroid nodule (not recorded which). Some clones in this sample may be carry-over from other donors' samples.

The chain employs TRBV18 and TRBJ2-7; D gene ambiguous. Trimming took 0 bases from V and 3 from J, leaving 6 bases between them. The germline CDR1 and CDR2 sequences are KGHSH and LQKENI. This CDR3 region has 13 residues. The CDR3 nucleotides are TGTGCCAGCTCACCACCGGGTAGCTACGAGCAGTACTTC. Its protein is CASSPPGSYEQYF. Drawing the rest from reference TRBV18 and TRBJ2-7, the complete variable domain is NAGVMQNPRHLVRRRGQEARLRCSPMKGHSHVYWYRQLPEEGLKFMVYLQKENIIDESGMPKERFSAEFPKEGPSILRIQQVVRGDSAAYFCASSPPGSYEQYFGPGTRLTVT.

In its sample, this clone was seen a few times. Given a much more abundant clone one base away, this may be a read error. V is TRBV9 and J is TRBJ2-1, with D tentatively TRBD2 (6 bases). Germline loops: CDR1 SGDLS, CDR2 YYNGEE. V was pared by 4 bases and J by 2 bases, with 10 bases between. This CDR3 has 14 residues. CDR3 protein: CASSSTSTYNEQFF. DNA for the CDR3: TGTGCCAGCAGCTCGACTAGTACCTACAATGAGCAGTTCTTC.

This clone qualifies as medium-sized. This rearrangement joins TRBV19 to TRBJ2-1, with TRBD2 matching 11 bases. CDR3 size: 17 residues. The junction had 14 bases not matched to a gene; V was cut back by 8 bases and J by 5 bases. From germline, CDR1 is LNHDA and CDR2 SQIVND (reference sequence). CDR3 amino acids: CASAPLAGGRAHNEQFF. The DNA of the CDR3 is TGTGCCAGTGCCCCGCTAGCGGGAGGAAGGGCCCACAATGAGCAGTTCTTC.

This clone has a handful of counts. The J gene is TRBJ2-7, the V gene TRBV28; D remains ambiguous. V lost 7 bases and J lost 4, with 17 bases in between. The CDR3 covers 14 residues. CDR1 MDHEN and CDR2 SYDVKM come from the germline V gene. CDR3 protein: CASILVQAPYEQYF. The DNA of the CDR3 is TGTGCCAGCATCTTAGTCCAGGCACCATACGAGCAGTACTTC. The entire variable domain, with the rest obtained from reference TRBV28 and TRBJ2-7, is as follows: DVKVTQSSRYLVKRTGEKVFLECVQDMDHENMFWYRQDPGLGLRLIYFSYDVKMKEKGDIPEGYSVSREKKERFSLILESASTNQTSMYLCASILVQAPYEQYFGPGTRLTVT.

This clone was recorded a few times. This chain joins TRBV20-1 and TRBJ2-5; D ambiguous. Germline CDR1 reads DFQATT; CDR2 reads SNEGSKA (reference sequence). Trimming left V 4 bases short and J 5 bases short, with 14 bases between. The CDR3 consists of 13 residues. CDR3 bases: TGCAGTGCTACATCGACCAGGCGTGAGACCCAGTACTTC. It codes for CSATSTRRETQYF.

This clone was recorded a few times. V usage is TRBV27 and J usage is TRBJ1-3; tentatively, D is TRBD1 (6 bases). V was trimmed by 3 bases and J by 3 bases, leaving 18 bases between them. Germline V gene sequence: CDR1 MNHEY, CDR2 SMNVEV (reference sequence). The CDR3 runs to 17 residues. In DNA form, the CDR3 reads TGTGCCAGCAGTTTGAAGTTCGGGGGGCAATATGGAAACACCATATATTTT. Translation gives CASSLKFGGQYGNTIYF.

By share, this clone counts as medium-sized. J is TRBJ2-7 and V is TRBV6-1; maybe TRBD1 (6 bases). The CDR3 sequence is 15 residues long. V was shortened by 5 bases and J by 1 base, with 15 bases between the two germline ends. Germline CDR1 MNHNS, CDR2 SASEGT. CDR3 DNA: TGTGCCAGCAGTTCGGCCCAGGGGTCTTCCTACGAGCAGTACTTC. Encoded protein: CASSSAQGSSYEQYF.

This clone was observed a handful of times. This CDR3 reads CASSSAGWQPQHF. CDR3 in DNA: TGTGCCAGCAGTTCGGCAGGCTGGCAGCCCCAGCATTTT. V gene TRBV6-1 combines with J gene TRBJ1-5; D gene uncertain. There are 13 residues in the CDR3. With 5 bases removed from V and 7 bases from J, the gap between germline ends came to 12 bases. Per germline, CDR1 MNHNS and CDR2 SASEGT.

This clone appeared a few times. A much larger clone lies one base from this, so it may be a read error. V and J are TRBV2 and TRBJ2-3, with D possibly being TRBD1 or TRBD2 (7 bases each). The CDR3 contains 17 residues. Germline CDR1 and CDR2: SNHLY and FYNNEI. CDR3 protein: CASSDPTSEGGTYTQYF. Here the CDR3 DNA reads TGTGCCAGCAGTGACCCTACTAGCGAAGGGGGCACATATACGCAGTATTTT.

In its sample, this clone was seen many times. V is TRBV3-1 and J is TRBJ2-7; TRBD1 is a possible D gene (6 bases). Germline CDR1 LGHDT, CDR2 YNNKEL (reference sequence). This CDR3 spans 13 amino acids. V was trimmed by 4 bases and J by 3 bases, leaving 10 bases between them. The CDR3 is CASSPGQNYEQYF. The CDR3, as DNA: TGTGCCAGCAGCCCGGGACAAAACTACGAGCAGTACTTC.

V and J are TRBV6-2 or TRBV6-3 and TRBJ2-3; D might be TRBD1 (5 bases). CDR1 is MNHEY and CDR2 is SVGEGT in the germline V gene. There are 12 residues in the CDR3. Trimming removed 4 bases from V and 4 bases from J, with 6 bases in between. The CDR3 nucleotides are TGTGCCAGCAGTTTCAGGGCAGATACGCAGTATTTT. Encoded protein: CASSFRADTQYF.

CDR3 coding DNA: TGTGCCAGTAGTATCCCCGGGAGTGAACCCTACGAGCAGTACTTC. Encoded protein: CASSIPGSEPYEQYF. The chain uses TRBV19 and TRBJ2-7; D may be TRBD2 (6 bases). The CDR3 has 15 amino acids. Deletions cut 3 bases from V and 2 bases from J, with 14 bases between. CDR1 is LNHDA and CDR2 is SQIVND in the germline V gene (reference sequence).

The chain uses TRBV6-1 and TRBJ1-3; D gene ambiguous. Germline V lookup: CDR1 MNHNS, CDR2 SASEGT. This CDR3 is built from 15 residues. The V gene lost 10 bases and the J gene lost 1 base, with 17 bases spanning the gap. The CDR3 region has the DNA TGTGCCAACGCCACCGTGGGGTCGTCTGGAAACACCATATATTTT. It yields the protein CANATVGSSGNTIYF.

The sample holds many counts of this clone. The V call is TRBV6-2 or TRBV6-3, the J call TRBJ2-1, with a weak D call TRBD2 (6 bases). V was pared by 4 bases and J by 7 bases, with 11 bases between. Germline CDR1 reads MNHEY; CDR2 reads SVGEGT. The CDR3 totals 13 residues. Written as DNA, the CDR3 is TGTGCCAGCAGTTTCGTACGGGGGAATGAGCAGTTCTTC. It yields the protein CASSFVRGNEQFF.

This clone was counted ten times or more. This chain joins TRBV5-1 and TRBJ2-5, with TRBD1 identical over 7 bases. This CDR3 is 14 amino acids long. J was trimmed by 0 bases and V by 4 bases; bases with no gene match: 3. The germline gives CDR1 SGHRS, CDR2 YFSETQ. CDR3 sequence reads: CASSGQAYQETQYF. The CDR3, as DNA: TGCGCCAGCAGCGGACAGGCGTACCAAGAGACCCAGTACTTC.

This chain links TRBV28 with TRBJ2-7; a possible D gene is TRBD2 (5 bases). This CDR3 has 14 residues. V was trimmed by 2 bases and J by 2 bases, leaving 10 bases between them. Germline CDR1 MDHEN, CDR2 SYDVKM. This CDR3 is CASSLGWRPYEQYF. The CDR3 DNA is TGTGCCAGCAGTTTAGGGTGGAGGCCCTACGAGCAGTACTTC.

V is TRBV29-1 and J is TRBJ2-7; D is possibly TRBD1 (6 bases). V lost 3 bases and J 0 bases, leaving 12 bases between the germline ends. Germline V gives CDR1 SQVTM, CDR2 ANQGSEA. The CDR3 is made up of 14 amino acids. The CDR3 region has the DNA TGCAGCGTTGAGTGCAGGGGACCCTCCTACGAGCAGTACTTC. It codes for CSVECRGPSYEQYF.

This clone was seen many times. This chain connects TRBV7-2 to TRBJ1-5, with no clear D. Germline V gene data show CDR1 as SGHTA and CDR2 as FQGNSA. This CDR3 contains 14 residues. V was clipped by 4 bases and J by 0 bases, with 7 bases between them. CDR3 in DNA: TGTGCCAGCAGCTGGGATCATAGCAATCAGCCCCAGCATTTT. Translating it yields CASSWDHSNQPQHF.

This clone was detected many times. A read error is possible here, since a much larger clone lies one base away. The gene calls are TRBV20-1 and TRBJ2-7, with D perhaps matching TRBD1 (6 bases). Looked up from germline, CDR1 is DFQATT and CDR2 is SNEGSKA (reference sequence). The CDR3 runs to 12 residues. DNA for the CDR3: TGCATCCGGCTACAGGGTAATAACGAGCAGTACTTC. Translated: CIRLQGNNEQYF.

This clone has ten or more counts. This rearrangement joins TRBV7-8 to TRBJ1-1; no clear D gene. Germline V gene data show CDR1 as SGHVS and CDR2 as FQNEAQ. V gave up 5 bases and J gave up 3 bases, with 25 bases separating them. This CDR3 is 18 amino acids long. The CDR3 DNA sequence: TGTGCCAGCAGCCGGACCACCGCATCGGGGATTGGGTACACTGAAGCTTTCTTT. Translating gives CASSRTTASGIGYTEAFF.

The V gene is TRBV4-3, the J gene TRBJ1-3, with D unresolved. This CDR3 region has 13 residues. The V end was cut by 8 bases, the J end by 0 bases, with 8 bases between. Germline V gives CDR1 LGHNA, CDR2 YSLEER. The CDR3 loop is CASRFVSGNTIYF. The DNA for the CDR3 is TGCGCCAGCCGCTTTGTCTCTGGAAACACCATATATTTT.

There are a few counts of this clone. A much larger clone sits a single nucleotide away, making a read error possible. The genes are TRBV15 and TRBJ1-5; D is perhaps TRBD1 (5 bases). CDR3 size: 19 residues. V was pared by 0 bases and J by 7 bases, with 25 bases between. From germline, CDR1 is LNHNV and CDR2 YYDKDF (reference sequence). CDR3 amino acids: CATSREGADWLLKGQPQHF. The CDR3 region has the DNA TGTGCCACCAGCAGAGAAGGGGCCGATTGGCTGCTGAAGGGACAGCCCCAGCATTTT.

The rearrangement links TRBV7-8 to TRBJ2-7, with D uncertain. Germline-derived CDR1 and CDR2 are SGHVS and FQNEAQ. There are 14 residues in the CDR3. Trimming left V 3 bases short and J 2 bases short, with 11 bases between. For the CDR3, the DNA is TGTGCCAGCAGCTTCTCTATCGGAACCTACGAGCAGTACTTC. Translating gives CASSFSIGTYEQYF.

This CDR3 is CSAREPGVDVTDTQYF. The DNA for the CDR3 is TGCAGTGCTAGAGAGCCCGGGGTGGATGTCACAGATACGCAGTATTTT. The rearrangement joins TRBV20-1 to TRBJ2-3, with D maybe TRBD2 (5 bases). Germline assignment: CDR1 DFQATT and CDR2 SNEGSKA (reference sequence). V lost 0 bases, J lost 2 bases, and 15 bases lay in between. The CDR3 has 16 residues.

This clone was recorded many times. V and J are TRBV19 and TRBJ2-7; D ambiguous. V was pared by 1 base and J by 0 bases, with 16 bases between. This CDR3 comprises 17 residues. CDR1 LNHDA and CDR2 SQIVND come from the germline V gene (reference sequence). In DNA, the CDR3 is TGTGCCAGTAGTATAGGTCTAGAACTGACGGACTCCTACGAGCAGTACTTC. It encodes CASSIGLELTDSYEQYF.

Ten or more counts support this clone. V gene TRBV7-3 combines with J gene TRBJ1-3; possible D gene TRBD1, 5 bases. CDR1 SGHTA and CDR2 FQGTGA come from the germline V gene. CDR3 length: 13 residues. V dropped 5 bases and J dropped 2 bases, with 7 bases sitting between them. In DNA, the CDR3 is TGTGCCAGCAGCACAGGAGCTGGAAACACCATATATTTT. Translating gives CASSTGAGNTIYF.

This clone occurred many times. A much larger clone lies a single base off, so this may be a read error. Other DNA sequences of this sample code for an identical CDR3. V and J are TRBV18 and TRBJ2-7; 11 bases line up with TRBD1. CDR3 length equals 14 residues. In germline, CDR1 is KGHSH, CDR2 LQKENI. The CDR3 nucleotides are TGCGCCAGCTCATCCGGGACAGGGGGAAGCGAGCAGTACTTC. It yields the protein CASSSGTGGSEQYF.

At least ten counts were recorded for this clone. The chain joins TRBV6-5 to TRBJ2-5, with a possible D match to TRBD1 (5 bases). V was pared by 4 bases and J by 5 bases, with 17 bases between. The CDR3 loop spans 15 amino acids. Germline V gene sequence: CDR1 MNHEY, CDR2 SVGAGI. In DNA form, the CDR3 reads TGTGCCAGCAGTTCCTCGTTCAACAGGCCGGAGACCCAGTACTTC. Translation: CASSSSFNRPETQYF.

The J gene is TRBJ2-7, the V gene TRBV3-1; either TRBD1 or TRBD2 may supply D (5 bases each). V was shortened by 3 bases and J by 3 bases, with 6 bases between the two germline ends. Germline CDR1 reads LGHDT; CDR2 reads YNNKEL (reference sequence). This CDR3 comprises 12 residues. CDR3 residues: CASSQGVYEQYF. The CDR3 DNA sequence: TGTGCCAGCAGCCAGGGGGTCTACGAGCAGTACTTC.

This clone was detected ten times or more. V and J are TRBV28 and TRBJ2-3; 12 positions agree with TRBD2. V lost 5 bases to trimming and J lost 6 bases; unmatched junction nucleotides: 6. The CDR3 spans 15 residues. Germline V gene lookup returns CDR1 MDHEN and CDR2 SYDVKM. The CDR3 sequence is CASSTRLAGADTQYF. DNA for the CDR3: TGTGCCAGCAGTACCAGACTAGCGGGAGCGGATACGCAGTATTTT.

Regarding this clone: The germline gene is not matched at one end of the junction; a read error may be the cause. This chain connects TRBV27 to TRBJ1-2; the D is unclear. The CDR3 sequence is 14 residues long. Germline values: CDR1 MNHEY, CDR2 SMNVEV (reference sequence). The CDR3 bases are TGTGCCAGCTCGGCAGGTTCTTTAACTCAAGGCTACGCCTTC. Protein sequence: CASSAGSLTQGYAF.

This clone was seen ten or more times. The chain is built from TRBV4-3 and TRBJ2-5; D possibly corresponds to TRBD2 (5 bases). This CDR3 comprises 15 residues. CDR1 and CDR2 from the germline V gene are LGHNA and YSLEER. V was shortened by 4 bases and J by 8 bases, with 20 bases between the two germline ends. CDR3 amino acids: CASSRQADGMGTQYF. CDR3 coding DNA: TGCGCCAGCAGCCGGCAAGCTGACGGGATGGGAACCCAGTACTTC.